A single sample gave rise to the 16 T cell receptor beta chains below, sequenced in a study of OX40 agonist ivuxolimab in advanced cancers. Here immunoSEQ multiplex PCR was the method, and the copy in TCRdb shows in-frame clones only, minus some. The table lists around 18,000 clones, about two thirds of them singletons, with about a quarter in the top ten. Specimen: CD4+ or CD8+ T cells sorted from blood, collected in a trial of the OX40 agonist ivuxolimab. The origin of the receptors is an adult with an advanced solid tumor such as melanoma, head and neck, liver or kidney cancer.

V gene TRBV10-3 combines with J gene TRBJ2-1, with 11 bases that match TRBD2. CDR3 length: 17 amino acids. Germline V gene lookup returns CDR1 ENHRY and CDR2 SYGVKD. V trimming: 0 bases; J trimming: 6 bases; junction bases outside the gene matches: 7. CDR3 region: CAISESSSSGGPNEQFF. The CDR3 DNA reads TGTGCCATCAGTGAGTCGTCGTCTAGCGGGGGGCCCAATGAGCAGTTCTTC.

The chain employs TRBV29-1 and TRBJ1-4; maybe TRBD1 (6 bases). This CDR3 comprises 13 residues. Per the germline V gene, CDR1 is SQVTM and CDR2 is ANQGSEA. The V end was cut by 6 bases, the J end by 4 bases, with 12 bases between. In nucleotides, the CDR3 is TGCAGCGTCTTCGGACAGAATAATGAAAAACTGTTTTTT. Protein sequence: CSVFGQNNEKLFF.

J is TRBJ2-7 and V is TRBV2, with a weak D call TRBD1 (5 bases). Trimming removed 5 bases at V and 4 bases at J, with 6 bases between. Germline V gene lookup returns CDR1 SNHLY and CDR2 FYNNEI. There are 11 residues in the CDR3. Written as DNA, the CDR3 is TGTGCCAGCAGTCCAGGGTACGAGCAGTACTTC. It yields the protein CASSPGYEQYF.

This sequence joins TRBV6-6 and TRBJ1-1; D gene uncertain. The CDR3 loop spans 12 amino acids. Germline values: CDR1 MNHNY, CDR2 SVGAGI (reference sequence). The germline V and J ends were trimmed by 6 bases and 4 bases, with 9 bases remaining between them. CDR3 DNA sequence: TGTGCCAGCAGCACTCCTGGCACTGAAGCTTTCTTT. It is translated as CASSTPGTEAFF.

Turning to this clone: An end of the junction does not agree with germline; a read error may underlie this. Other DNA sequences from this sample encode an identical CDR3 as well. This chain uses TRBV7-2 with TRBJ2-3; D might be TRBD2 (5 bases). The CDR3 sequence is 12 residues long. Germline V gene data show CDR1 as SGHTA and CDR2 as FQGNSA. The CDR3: CASSSGTDTQYF. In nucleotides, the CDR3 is TGCGCCAGCAGTAGCGGCACAGATACGCAGTATTTT.

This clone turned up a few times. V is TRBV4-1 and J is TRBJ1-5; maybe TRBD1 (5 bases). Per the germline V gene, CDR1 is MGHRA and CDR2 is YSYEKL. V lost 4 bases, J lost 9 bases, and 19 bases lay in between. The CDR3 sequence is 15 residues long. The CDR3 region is CASSLSSREVGPQHF. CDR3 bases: TGCGCCAGCAGCCTCAGTTCCAGGGAAGTCGGGCCCCAGCATTTT.

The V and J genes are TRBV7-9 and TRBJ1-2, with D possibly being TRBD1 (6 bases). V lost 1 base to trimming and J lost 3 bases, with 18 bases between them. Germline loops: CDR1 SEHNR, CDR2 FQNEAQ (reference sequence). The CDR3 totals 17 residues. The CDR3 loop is CASSLVLRQGSHYGYTF. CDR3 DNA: TGTGCCAGCAGCTTAGTCTTGAGGCAGGGGAGTCACTATGGCTACACCTTC. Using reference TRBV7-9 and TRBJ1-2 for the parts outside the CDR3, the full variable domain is DTGVSQNPRHKITKRGQNVTFRCDPISEHNRLYWYRQTLGQGPEFLTYFQNEAQLEKSRLLSDRFSAERPKGSFSTLEIQRTEQGDSAMYLCASSLVLRQGSHYGYTFGSGTRLTVV.

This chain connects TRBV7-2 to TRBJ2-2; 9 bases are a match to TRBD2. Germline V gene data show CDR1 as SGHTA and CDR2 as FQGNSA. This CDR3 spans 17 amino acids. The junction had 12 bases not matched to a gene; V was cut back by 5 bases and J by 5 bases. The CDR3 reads CASSETLAGWKTGELFF. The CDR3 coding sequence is TGTGCCAGCAGCGAAACGCTAGCGGGGTGGAAGACCGGGGAGCTGTTTTTT. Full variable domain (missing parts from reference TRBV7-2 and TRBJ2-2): GAGVSQSPSNKVTEKGKDVELRCDPISGHTALYWYRQSLGQGLEFLIYFQGNSAPDKSGLPSDRFSAERTGGSVSTLTIQRTQQEDSAVYLCASSETLAGWKTGELFFGEGSRLTVL.

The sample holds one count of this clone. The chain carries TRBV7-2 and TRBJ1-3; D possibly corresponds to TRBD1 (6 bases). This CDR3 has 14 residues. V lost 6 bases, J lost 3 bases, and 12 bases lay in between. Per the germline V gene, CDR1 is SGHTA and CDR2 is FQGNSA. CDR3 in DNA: TGTGCCAGCAGTTCGACAGGTTTTGGAAACACCATATATTTT. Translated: CASSSTGFGNTIYF.

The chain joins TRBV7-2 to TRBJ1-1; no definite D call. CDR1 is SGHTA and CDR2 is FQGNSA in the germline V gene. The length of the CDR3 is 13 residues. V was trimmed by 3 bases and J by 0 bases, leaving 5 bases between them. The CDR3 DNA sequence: TGTGCCAGCAGCTTCGACATGAACACTGAAGCTTTCTTT. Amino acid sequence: CASSFDMNTEAFF.

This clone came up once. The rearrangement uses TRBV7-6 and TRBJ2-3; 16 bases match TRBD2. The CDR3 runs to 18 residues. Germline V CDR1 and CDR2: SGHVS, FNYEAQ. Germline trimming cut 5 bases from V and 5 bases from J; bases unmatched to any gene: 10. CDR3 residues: CASSRKGLAGGPVDTQYF. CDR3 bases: TGTGCCAGCAGCAGAAAGGGACTAGCGGGGGGGCCGGTAGATACGCAGTATTTT.

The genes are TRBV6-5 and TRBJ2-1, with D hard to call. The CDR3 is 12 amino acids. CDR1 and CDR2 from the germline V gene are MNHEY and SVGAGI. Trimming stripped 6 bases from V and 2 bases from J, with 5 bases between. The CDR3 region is CASSRPYNEQFF. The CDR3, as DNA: TGTGCCAGCAGCCGCCCCTACAATGAGCAGTTCTTC.

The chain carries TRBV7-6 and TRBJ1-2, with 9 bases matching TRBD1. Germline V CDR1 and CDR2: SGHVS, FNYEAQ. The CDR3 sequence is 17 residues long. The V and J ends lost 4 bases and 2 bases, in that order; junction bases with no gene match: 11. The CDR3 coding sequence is TGTGCCAGCAGCTATACACCGGGACAGGGTAGCAACTATGGCTACACCTTC. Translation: CASSYTPGQGSNYGYTF.

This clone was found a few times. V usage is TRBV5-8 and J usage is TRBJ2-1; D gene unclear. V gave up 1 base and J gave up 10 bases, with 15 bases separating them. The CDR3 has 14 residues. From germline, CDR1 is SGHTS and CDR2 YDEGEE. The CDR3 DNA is TGTGCCAGCAGCTTGAAACTTCTAAACGGGGAGCAGTTCTTC. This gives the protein CASSLKLLNGEQFF.

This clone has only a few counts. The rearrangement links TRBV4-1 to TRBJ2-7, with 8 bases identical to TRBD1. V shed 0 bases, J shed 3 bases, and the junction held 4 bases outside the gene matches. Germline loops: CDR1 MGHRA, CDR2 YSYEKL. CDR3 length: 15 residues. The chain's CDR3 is CASSQETGALYEQYF. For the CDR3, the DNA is TGCGCCAGCAGCCAAGAGACAGGGGCCCTCTACGAGCAGTACTTC.

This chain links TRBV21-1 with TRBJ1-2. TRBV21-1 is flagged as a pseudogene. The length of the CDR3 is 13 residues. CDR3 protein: CASSKVRNYGYTF. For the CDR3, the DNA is TGTGCCAGCAGCAAAGTTCGGAACTATGGCTACACCTTC.